This is a list of T cell receptor beta chains from one sample in a study of naive and memory T cell subsets. Each CDR3 protein is one row after TCRdb ran MiXCR on the 5' RACE reads. The data hold over 45,000 distinct CDR3 sequences, with around 8% observed a single time. These receptors all come from a female donor in good health. CDR3s include the opening cysteine and the closing phenylalanine or tryptophan. D genes are given only for firm matches. Size tells how often a clone was seen (once, few, many) or the class of an expanded clone, and some rows leave it out.

v_gene	abundance	j_gene	d_gene	CDR3nt	CDR3aa
TRBV20-1	few	TRBJ1-2	TRBD1	TGCAGTGCTGATTTACCGGGACAGTATGGCTACACCTTC	CSADLPGQYGYTF
TRBV18	.	TRBJ1-1	.	TGTGCCAGCTCACTATCGGGCAGGAACACTGAAGCTTTCTTT	CASSLSGRNTEAFF
TRBV28	many	TRBJ1-5	TRBD1	TGTGCCAGCACCCCAGAAAACATTGGAGGGGGCCGTAATCAGCCCCAGCATTTT	CASTPENIGGGRNQPQHF
TRBV7-3	many	TRBJ1-1	.	TGTGCCAGCAGCTTATCCGGGTCCCCCGGTGAAGCTTTCTTT	CASSLSGSPGEAFF
TRBV3-1	many	TRBJ1-1	.	TGTGCCAGCAATGGGGACGAGAACACTGAAGCTTTCTTT	CASNGDENTEAFF
TRBV6-1	many	TRBJ2-7	TRBD2	TGTGCCAGCAGTGATCAGGGACTAGTCTACGAGCAGTACTTC	CASSDQGLVYEQYF
TRBV7-9	.	TRBJ2-5	.	TGTGCCAGCAGTTCTGTGGGCAGGACAACTCAAGAGACCCAGTACTTC	CASSSVGRTTQETQYF
TRBV5-8	few	TRBJ2-7	.	TGTGCCAGCAGCTTGGTCCCAGGGGGGTACGAGCAGTACTTC	CASSLVPGGYEQYF
TRBV5-1	.	TRBJ2-3	.	TGCGCCAGCAGCCTTGGACATGTTACCGCAGATACGCAGTATTTT	CASSLGHVTADTQYF
TRBV11-2	many	TRBJ2-2	.	TGTGCCAGCAGCCAACTACCGCTGAACACCGGGGAGCTGTTTTTT	CASSQLPLNTGELFF
TRBV18	few	TRBJ1-2	.	TGTGCCAGCTCACCAGGGCGGGATGCTATAGGCTACACCTTC	CASSPGRDAIGYTF
TRBV20-1	many	TRBJ2-3	TRBD2	TGCAGTGCCAGCGGGGGCCCCCCTTATAGCACAGATACGCAGTATTTT	CSASGGPPYSTDTQYF